A selection of T cell receptor beta chains follows, all from one sample in a study of T cell responses to AZD1222 COVID-19 vaccine. Some clones are missing from TCRdb's copy, which holds only in-frame ones; the method was immunoSEQ multiplex PCR. This table has tens of thousands of clones, 88% appearing once. Sequenced material: peripheral blood, taken on day 0 of AZD1222 vaccination. The receptors here all came from an adult in good health. Both conserved end residues are part of each CDR3. The D gene is left open where the match is weak. Some rows have no size entry. The others give once, few or many, or a class for an expanded clone.

TRBD2,TRBJ2-1,TRBV25-1,-,CASLLTSGPSNEQFF,TGTGCCAGCTTATTGACTAGCGGGCCCTCGAATGAGCAGTTCTTC
TRBD1,TRBJ2-5,TRBV7-9,-,CASSLGVTGTHQETQYF,TGTGCCAGCAGCTTAGGGGTGACAGGGACGCACCAAGAGACCCAGTACTTC
-,TRBJ2-7,TRBV4-1,-,CASSQGASFYEQYF,TGCGCCAGCAGCCAAGGAGCGTCCTTTTACGAGCAGTACTTC
-,TRBJ2-7,TRBV9,-,CASSVEGDTASYEQYF,TGTGCCAGCAGCGTAGAGGGAGACACAGCCTCCTACGAGCAGTACTTC
-,TRBJ1-1,TRBV28,-,CASITPIGATEAFF,TGTGCCAGCATAACTCCAATCGGGGCCACTGAAGCTTTCTTT
-,TRBJ2-1,TRBV7-9,-,CASSSAPPGLFF,TGTGCCAGCAGCTCGGCACCGCCGGGGTTGTTCTTC
-,TRBJ1-6,TRBV5-4,-,CASSLDVQGGNSPLHF,TGTGCCAGCAGCTTGGACGTTCAAGGAGGCAATTCACCCCTCCACTTT
-,TRBJ2-3,TRBV5-1,-,CASSLLQGMGTDTQYF,TGCGCCAGCAGCCTACTCCAGGGGATGGGCACAGATACGCAGTATTTT
TRBD2,TRBJ2-7,TRBV28,-,CASRRTSGSYEQYF,TGTGCCAGCAGAAGGACTAGCGGGAGTTACGAGCAGTACTTC
-,TRBJ1-4,TRBV18,-,CASSQREQGIGDEKLFF,TGTGCCAGCTCACAAAGAGAACAGGGCATCGGGGATGAAAAACTGTTTTTT
TRBD1,TRBJ1-2,TRBV6-1,-,CASSEGDTGGRNGYTF,TGTGCCAGCAGTGAAGGGGATACAGGGGGAAGGAATGGCTACACCTTC
-,TRBJ1-2,TRBV5-1,-,CASSFGTTTKNYGYTF,TGCGCCAGCAGCTTCGGTACTACGACCAAGAACTATGGCTACACCTTC
-,TRBJ2-1,TRBV7-2,-,CASLGRLSINEQFF,TGTGCCAGCCTGGGCCGGTTGTCCATCAATGAGCAGTTCTTC
TRBD1,TRBJ1-1,TRBV2,-,CASSVDRVNTEAFF,TGTGCCAGCAGTGTTGACAGGGTGAACACTGAAGCTTTCTTT
-,TRBJ1-1,TRBV29-1,-,CSVGRREGGEAFF,TGCAGCGTTGGGCGCAGGGAGGGAGGTGAAGCTTTCTTT
TRBD2,TRBJ2-1,TRBV9,-,CASSVVAGGRNEQFF,TGTGCCAGCAGCGTAGTAGCGGGGGGACGCAATGAGCAGTTCTTC
-,TRBJ2-5,TRBV11-3,-,CASSFGTEETQYF,TGTGCCAGCAGCTTCGGGACTGAAGAGACCCAGTACTTC
-,TRBJ1-4,TRBV5-1,-,CASSLDGDLTTNEKLFF,TGCGCCAGCAGCTTGGATGGGGACTTAACAACTAATGAAAAACTGTTTTTT
-,TRBJ1-6,TRBV27,-,CASSRSLVGDSPLHF,TGTGCCAGCAGTCGTTCCCTGGTGGGTGATTCACCCCTCCACTTT
TRBD1,TRBJ1-4,TRBV6-5,once,CASSDQGANEKLFF,TGTGCCAGCAGCGACCAGGGGGCTAATGAAAAACTGTTTTTT
-,TRBJ2-5,TRBV5-1,-,CASSLASQETQYF,TGCGCCAGCAGCTTGGCCAGTCAAGAGACCCAGTACTTC
TRBD1,TRBJ2-3,TRBV24-1,-,CATSDTTGGPDTQYF,TGTGCCACCAGTGATACCACAGGGGGCCCAGATACGCAGTATTTT
TRBD1,TRBJ2-5,TRBV3-1/TRBV3-2,-,CASSLTGTGRIQETQYF,TGTGCCAGCAGCCTAACAGGGACAGGGAGAATCCAAGAGACCCAGTACTTC
-,TRBJ1-3,TRBV10-2,-,CASSEQNSGNTIYF,TGCGCCAGCAGTGAGCAGAACTCTGGAAACACCATATATTTT
TRBD2,TRBJ2-7,TRBV7-2,few,CASSPGTSGREQYF,TGTGCCAGCAGCCCGGGGACTAGCGGGAGGGAACAGTACTTC
-,TRBJ2-7,TRBV30,-,CAWRTTSSYEQYF,TGTGCCTGGAGAACGACGAGCTCCTACGAGCAGTACTTC
TRBD1,TRBJ1-2,TRBV19,-,CASSKTGAYYGYTF,TGTGCCAGTAGTAAAACAGGGGCCTACTATGGCTACACCTTC
-,TRBJ2-5,TRBV5-4,-,CASSLRAGGETQYF,TGTGCCAGCAGCTTGAGAGCGGGTGGGGAGACCCAGTACTTC
TRBD1,TRBJ1-4,TRBV28,once,CASSWGDRGQKLFF,TGTGCCAGCAGTTGGGGGGACAGGGGGCAAAAACTGTTTTTT
TRBD1,TRBJ2-7,TRBV2,few,CASLQGSAYEQYF,TGTGCCAGCCTACAGGGGTCAGCCTACGAGCAGTACTTC
-,TRBJ2-1,TRBV4-1,-,CASSQDVARGEQFF,TGCGCCAGCAGCCAAGATGTTGCAAGGGGAGAGCAGTTCTTC
-,TRBJ2-7,TRBV7-6,-,CASSLDRGLYEQYF,TGTGCCAGCAGCTTAGACAGGGGACTCTACGAGCAGTACTTC
-,TRBJ2-3,TRBV29-1,-,CSAEPGSTDTQYF,TGCAGCGCCGAACCCGGAAGCACAGATACGCAGTATTTT
-,TRBJ1-4,TRBV19,-,CASRELRGNEKLFF,TGTGCCAGTCGAGAACTGCGGGGTAATGAAAAACTGTTTTTT
-,TRBJ2-4,TRBV27,-,CASSPGGGKNIQYF,TGTGCCAGCAGCCCTGGGGGAGGCAAAAACATTCAGTACTTC
TRBD1,TRBJ1-5,TRBV27,-,CASSSAGGQPQHF,TGTGCCAGCAGTTCGGCAGGGGGACAGCCCCAGCATTTT
TRBD1,TRBJ2-5,TRBV29-1,-,CSVEGQAGMETQYF,TGCAGCGTTGAGGGACAGGCTGGTATGGAGACCCAGTACTTC
-,TRBJ2-1,TRBV21-1,-,CAIYLDGRRSYNEQFF,TGTGCCATCTATTTAGACGGGAGGCGATCCTACAATGAGCAGTTCTTC
-,TRBJ2-5,TRBV6-1,-,CASSEVGPETQYF,TGTGCCAGCAGTGAAGTGGGCCCTGAGACCCAGTACTTC
-,TRBJ2-1,TRBV7-3,-,CASSLQPSGNEQFF,TGTGCCAGCAGCTTACAACCTAGTGGCAATGAGCAGTTCTTC
TRBD1,TRBJ2-3,TRBV5-1,-,CASRGQDTDTQYF,TGCGCCAGCAGGGGACAGGACACAGATACGCAGTATTTT
TRBD1,TRBJ1-2,TRBV5-1,-,CASSPGTGGGGYTF,TGCGCCAGCAGCCCCGGGACAGGGGGTGGGGGCTACACCTTC
-,TRBJ2-1,TRBV28,-,CASKAWDNEQFF,TGTGCCAGCAAGGCCTGGGACAATGAGCAGTTCTTC
TRBD2,TRBJ2-1,TRBV10-1,-,CASSEGTSAYNEQFF,TGCGCCAGCTCTGAAGGTACTAGCGCTTACAATGAGCAGTTCTTC
TRBD2,TRBJ2-7,TRBV2,-,CASRNSGSRHEQYF,TGTGCCAGCAGAAATAGCGGGAGCAGGCACGAGCAGTACTTC
-,TRBJ1-5,TRBV15,-,CATSPMGQPQHF,TGTGCCACCAGCCCTATGGGTCAGCCCCAGCATTTT
-,TRBJ1-3,TRBV9,-,CASSTPGHRSRNTIYF,TGTGCCAGCAGCACCCCGGGACACCGGTCCAGAAACACCATATATTTT
-,TRBJ1-5,TRBV28,-,CASSSPGGGWQPQHF,TGTGCCAGCAGTTCGCCGGGGGGAGGGTGGCAGCCCCAGCATTTT
-,TRBJ1-2,TRBV2,-,CASSELGGGYGYTF,TGTGCCAGCAGTGAATTGGGCGGTGGCTATGGCTACACCTTC
-,TRBJ2-7,TRBV10-1,few,CASSEGDAGRQYF,TGCGCCAGCAGTGAGGGGGACGCCGGTCGGCAGTACTTC
TRBD1,TRBJ2-3,TRBV11-2,-,CASSRGQGLRDTQYF,TGTGCCAGCAGCAGGGGACAGGGGCTGAGGGATACGCAGTATTTT